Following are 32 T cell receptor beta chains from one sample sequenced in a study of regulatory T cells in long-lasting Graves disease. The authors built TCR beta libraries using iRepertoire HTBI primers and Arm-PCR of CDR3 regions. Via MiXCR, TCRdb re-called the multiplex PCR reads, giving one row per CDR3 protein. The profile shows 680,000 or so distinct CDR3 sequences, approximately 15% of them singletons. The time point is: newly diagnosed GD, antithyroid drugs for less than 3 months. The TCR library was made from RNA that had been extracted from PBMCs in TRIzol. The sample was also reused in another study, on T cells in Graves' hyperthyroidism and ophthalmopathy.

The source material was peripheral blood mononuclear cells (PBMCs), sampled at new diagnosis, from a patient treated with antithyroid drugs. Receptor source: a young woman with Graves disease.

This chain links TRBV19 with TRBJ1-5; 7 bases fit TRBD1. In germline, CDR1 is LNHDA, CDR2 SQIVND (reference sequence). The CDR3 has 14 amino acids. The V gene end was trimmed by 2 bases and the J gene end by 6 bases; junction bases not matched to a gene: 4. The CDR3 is CASSIHTGVQPQHF. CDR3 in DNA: TGTGCCAGTAGTATACATACAGGGGTTCAGCCCCAGCATTTT.

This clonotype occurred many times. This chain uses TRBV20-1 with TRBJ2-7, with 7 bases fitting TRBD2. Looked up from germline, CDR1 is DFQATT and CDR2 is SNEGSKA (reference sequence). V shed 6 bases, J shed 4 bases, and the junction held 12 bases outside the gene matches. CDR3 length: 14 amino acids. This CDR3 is CSASMGGWVYEQYF. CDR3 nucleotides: TGCAGTGCCAGTATGGGAGGGTGGGTATACGAGCAGTACTTC.

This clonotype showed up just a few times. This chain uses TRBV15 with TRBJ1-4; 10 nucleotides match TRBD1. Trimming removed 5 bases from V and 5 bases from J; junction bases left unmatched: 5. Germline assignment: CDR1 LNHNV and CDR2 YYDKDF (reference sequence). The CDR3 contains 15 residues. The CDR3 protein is CATSAPGQGNEKLFF. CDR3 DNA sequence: TGTGCCACCAGCGCCCCGGGACAGGGGAATGAAAAACTGTTTTTT.

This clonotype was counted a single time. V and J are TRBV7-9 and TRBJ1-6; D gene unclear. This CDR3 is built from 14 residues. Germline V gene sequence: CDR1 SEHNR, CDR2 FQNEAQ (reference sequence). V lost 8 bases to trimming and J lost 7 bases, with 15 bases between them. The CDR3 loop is CASGVAGPNSPLHF. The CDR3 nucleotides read TGTGCCAGCGGCGTAGCCGGACCGAATTCACCCCTCCACTTT. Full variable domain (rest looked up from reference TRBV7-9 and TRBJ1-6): DTGVSQNPRHKITKRGQNVTFRCDPISEHNRLYWYRQTLGQGPEFLTYFQNEAQLEKSRLLSDRFSAERPKGSFSTLEIQRTEQGDSAMYLCASGVAGPNSPLHFGNGTRLTVT.

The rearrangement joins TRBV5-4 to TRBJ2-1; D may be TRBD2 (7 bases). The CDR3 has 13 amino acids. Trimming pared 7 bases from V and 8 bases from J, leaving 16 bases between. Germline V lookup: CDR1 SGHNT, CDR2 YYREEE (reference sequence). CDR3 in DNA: TGTGCCAGCGAGGGAGGGGGAAGCGATGAGCAGTTCTTC. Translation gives CASEGGGSDEQFF.

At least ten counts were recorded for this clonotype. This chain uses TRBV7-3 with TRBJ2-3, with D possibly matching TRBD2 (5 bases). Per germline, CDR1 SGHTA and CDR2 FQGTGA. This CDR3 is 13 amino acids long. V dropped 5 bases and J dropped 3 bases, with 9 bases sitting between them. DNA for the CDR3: TGTGCCAGCAGCCGCCGGGGAACAGATACGCAGTATTTT. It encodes CASSRRGTDTQYF.

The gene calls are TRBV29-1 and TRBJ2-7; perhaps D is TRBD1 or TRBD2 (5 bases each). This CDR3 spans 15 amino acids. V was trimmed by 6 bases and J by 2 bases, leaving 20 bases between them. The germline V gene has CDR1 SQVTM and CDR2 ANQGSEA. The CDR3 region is CSVVPRGTGAYEQYF. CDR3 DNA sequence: TGCAGCGTCGTGCCGAGAGGGACCGGGGCCTACGAGCAGTACTTC.

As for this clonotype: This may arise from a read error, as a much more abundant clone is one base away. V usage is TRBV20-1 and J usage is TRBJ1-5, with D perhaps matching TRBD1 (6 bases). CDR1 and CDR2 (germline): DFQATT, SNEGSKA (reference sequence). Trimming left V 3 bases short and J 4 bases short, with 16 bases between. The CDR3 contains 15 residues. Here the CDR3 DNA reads TGCAGTGCTAGCCCCCGGACAGCGAAGAATCAGCCCCAGCATTTT. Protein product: CSASPRTAKNQPQHF.

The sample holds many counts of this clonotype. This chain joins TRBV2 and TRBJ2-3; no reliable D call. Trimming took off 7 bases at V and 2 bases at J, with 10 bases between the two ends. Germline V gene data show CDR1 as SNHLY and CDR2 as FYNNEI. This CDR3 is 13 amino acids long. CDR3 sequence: CASTSTPTDTQYF. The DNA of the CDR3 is TGTGCCAGCACCTCCACTCCCACAGATACGCAGTATTTT.

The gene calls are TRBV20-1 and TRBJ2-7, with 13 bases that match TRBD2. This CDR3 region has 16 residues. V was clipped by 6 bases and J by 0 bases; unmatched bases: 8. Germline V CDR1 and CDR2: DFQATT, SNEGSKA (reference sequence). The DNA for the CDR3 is TGCAGTGCAGATGCGACTAGCGGGAGGAGCTCCTACGAGCAGTACTTC. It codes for CSADATSGRSSYEQYF.

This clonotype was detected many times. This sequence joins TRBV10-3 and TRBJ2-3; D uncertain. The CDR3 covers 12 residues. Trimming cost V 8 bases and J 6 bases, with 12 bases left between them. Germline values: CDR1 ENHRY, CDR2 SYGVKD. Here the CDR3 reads CAIAKGSDTQYF. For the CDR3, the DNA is TGTGCCATCGCGAAGGGTTCGGATACGCAGTATTTT.

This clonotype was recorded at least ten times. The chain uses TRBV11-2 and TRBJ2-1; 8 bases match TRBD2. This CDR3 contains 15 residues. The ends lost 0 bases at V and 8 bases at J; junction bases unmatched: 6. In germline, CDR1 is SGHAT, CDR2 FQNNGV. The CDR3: CASSLDLGAGDEQFF. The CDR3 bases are TGTGCCAGCAGCTTAGATCTGGGAGCGGGAGATGAGCAGTTCTTC.

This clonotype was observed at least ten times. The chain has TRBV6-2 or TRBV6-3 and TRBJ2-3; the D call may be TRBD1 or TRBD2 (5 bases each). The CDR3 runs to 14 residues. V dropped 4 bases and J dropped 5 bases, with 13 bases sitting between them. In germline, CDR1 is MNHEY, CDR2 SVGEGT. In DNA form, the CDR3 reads TGTGCCAGCAGTTCCACCGGGGACCGAGATACGCAGTATTTT. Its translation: CASSSTGDRDTQYF.

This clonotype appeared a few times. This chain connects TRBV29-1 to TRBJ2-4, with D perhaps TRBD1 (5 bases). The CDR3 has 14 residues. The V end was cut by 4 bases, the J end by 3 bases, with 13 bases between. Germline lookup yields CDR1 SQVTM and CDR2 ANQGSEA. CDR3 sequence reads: CSVAQFQGKNIQYF. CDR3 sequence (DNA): TGCAGCGTTGCCCAATTTCAGGGCAAAAACATTCAGTACTTC.

The CDR3 coding sequence is TGTGCCAGCAGTATGGATTTCTATGGCTACACCTTC. Translating it yields CASSMDFYGYTF. V usage is TRBV25-1 and J usage is TRBJ1-2; unclear D gene. Germline V lookup: CDR1 MGHDK, CDR2 SYGVNS. There are 12 residues in the CDR3. The germline V and J ends were trimmed by 5 bases and 4 bases, with 8 bases remaining between them.

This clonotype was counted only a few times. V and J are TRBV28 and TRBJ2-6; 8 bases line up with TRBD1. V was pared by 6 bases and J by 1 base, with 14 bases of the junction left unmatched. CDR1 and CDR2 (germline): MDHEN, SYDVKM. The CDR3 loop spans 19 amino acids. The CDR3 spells CASRKPGQGYSSGANVLTF. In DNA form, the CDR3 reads TGTGCCAGCAGGAAACCTGGACAGGGCTACTCTTCTGGGGCCAACGTCCTGACTTTC.

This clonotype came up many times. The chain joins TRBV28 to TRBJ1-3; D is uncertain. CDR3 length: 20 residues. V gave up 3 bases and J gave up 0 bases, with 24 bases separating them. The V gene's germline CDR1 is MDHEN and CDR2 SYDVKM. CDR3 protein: CASSLVKSPEQAHSGNTIYF. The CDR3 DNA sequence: TGTGCCAGCAGTTTGGTAAAATCTCCGGAGCAGGCACACTCTGGAAACACCATATATTTT.

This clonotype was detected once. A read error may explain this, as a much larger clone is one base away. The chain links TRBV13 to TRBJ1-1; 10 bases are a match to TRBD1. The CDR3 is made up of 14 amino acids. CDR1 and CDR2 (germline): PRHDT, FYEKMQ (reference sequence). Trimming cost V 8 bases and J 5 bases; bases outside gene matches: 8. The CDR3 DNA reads TGTGCCAGCGGCCCGACAGGGGGCCGGACTGAAGCTTTCTTT. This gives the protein CASGPTGGRTEAFF.

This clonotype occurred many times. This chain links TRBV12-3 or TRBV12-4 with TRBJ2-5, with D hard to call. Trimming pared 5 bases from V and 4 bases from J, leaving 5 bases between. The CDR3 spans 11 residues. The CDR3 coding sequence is TGTGCCAGCAGTACACTAGAGACCCAGTACTTC. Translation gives CASSTLETQYF.

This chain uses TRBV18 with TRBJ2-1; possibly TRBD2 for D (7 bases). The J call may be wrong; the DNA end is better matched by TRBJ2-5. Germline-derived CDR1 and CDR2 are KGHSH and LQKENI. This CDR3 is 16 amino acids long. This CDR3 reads CASSPLGGGQEETQYF. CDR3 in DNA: TGTGCCAGCTCACCACTGGGCGGGGGCCAAGAAGAGACCCAGTACTTC.

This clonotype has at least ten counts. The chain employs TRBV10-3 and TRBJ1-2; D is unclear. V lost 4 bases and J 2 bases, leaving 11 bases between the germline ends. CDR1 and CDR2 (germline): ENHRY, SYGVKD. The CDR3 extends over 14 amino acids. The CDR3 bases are TGTGCCATCAGTGGGGAGATTATAAACTATGGCTACACCTTC. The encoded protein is CAISGEIINYGYTF.

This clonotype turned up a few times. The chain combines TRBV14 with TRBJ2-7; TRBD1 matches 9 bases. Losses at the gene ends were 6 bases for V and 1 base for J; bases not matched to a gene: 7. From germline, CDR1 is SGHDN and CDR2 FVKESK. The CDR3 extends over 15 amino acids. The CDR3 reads CASRAAGTGSYEQYF. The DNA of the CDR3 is TGTGCCAGCAGGGCCGCCGGGACAGGGTCCTACGAGCAGTACTTC.

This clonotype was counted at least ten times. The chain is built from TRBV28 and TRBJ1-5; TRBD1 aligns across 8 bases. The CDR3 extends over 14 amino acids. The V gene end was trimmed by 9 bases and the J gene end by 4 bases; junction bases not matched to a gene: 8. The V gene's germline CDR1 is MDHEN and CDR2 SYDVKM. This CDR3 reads CASRWDRRNQPQHF. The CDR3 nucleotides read TGTGCCAGTCGCTGGGACAGGCGAAATCAGCCCCAGCATTTT.

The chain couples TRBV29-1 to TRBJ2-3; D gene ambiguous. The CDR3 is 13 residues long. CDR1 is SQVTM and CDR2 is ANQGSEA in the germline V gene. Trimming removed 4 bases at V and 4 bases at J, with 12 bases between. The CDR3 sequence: CSVVRVGPDTQYF. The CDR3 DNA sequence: TGCAGCGTTGTTAGGGTAGGGCCAGATACGCAGTATTTT.

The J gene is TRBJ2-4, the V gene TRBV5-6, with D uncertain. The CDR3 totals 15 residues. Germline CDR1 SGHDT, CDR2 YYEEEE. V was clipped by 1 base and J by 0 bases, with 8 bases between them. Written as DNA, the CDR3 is TGTGCCAGCAGCTTGTGGGGAACAGCCAAAAACATTCAGTACTTC. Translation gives CASSLWGTAKNIQYF. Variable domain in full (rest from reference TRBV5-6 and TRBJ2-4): DAGVTQSPTHLIKTRGQQVTLRCSPKSGHDTVSWYQQALGQGPQFIFQYYEEEERQRGNFPDRFSGHQFPNYSSELNVNALLLGDSALYLCASSLWGTAKNIQYFGAGTRLSVL.

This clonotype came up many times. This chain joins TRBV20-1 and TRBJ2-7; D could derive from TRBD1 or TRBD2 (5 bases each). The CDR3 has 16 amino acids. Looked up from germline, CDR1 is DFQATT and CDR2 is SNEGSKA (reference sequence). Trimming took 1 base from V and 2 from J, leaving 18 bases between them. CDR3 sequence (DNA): TGCAGTGCTAGAGGGGACCAGGCAAGTCAGCCCTACGAGCAGTACTTC. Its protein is CSARGDQASQPYEQYF.

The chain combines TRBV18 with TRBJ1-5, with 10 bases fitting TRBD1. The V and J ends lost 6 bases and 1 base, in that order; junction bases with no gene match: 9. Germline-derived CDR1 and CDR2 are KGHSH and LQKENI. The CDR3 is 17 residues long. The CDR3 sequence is CASSPGTGAASNQPQHF. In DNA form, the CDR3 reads TGTGCCAGCTCTCCCGGGACAGGGGCTGCGAGCAATCAGCCCCAGCATTTT.

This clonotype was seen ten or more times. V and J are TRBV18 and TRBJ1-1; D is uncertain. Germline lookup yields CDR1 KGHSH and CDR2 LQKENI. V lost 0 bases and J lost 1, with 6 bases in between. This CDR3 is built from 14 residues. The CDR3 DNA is TGTGCCAGCTCACCACCGACAAAGAACACTGAAGCTTTCTTT. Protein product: CASSPPTKNTEAFF.

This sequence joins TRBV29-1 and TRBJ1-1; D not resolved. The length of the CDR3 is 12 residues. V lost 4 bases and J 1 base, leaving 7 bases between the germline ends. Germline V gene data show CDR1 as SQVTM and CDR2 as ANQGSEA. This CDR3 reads CSVGGPNTEAFF. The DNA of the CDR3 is TGCAGCGTTGGCGGACCGAACACTGAAGCTTTCTTT.

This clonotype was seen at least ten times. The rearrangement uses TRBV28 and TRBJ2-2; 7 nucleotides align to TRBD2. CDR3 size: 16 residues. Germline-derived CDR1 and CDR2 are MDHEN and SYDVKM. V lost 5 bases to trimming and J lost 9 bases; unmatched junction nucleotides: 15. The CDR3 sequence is CASSPPPGGGSWELFF. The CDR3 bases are TGTGCCAGCAGTCCCCCACCTGGTGGCGGGAGCTGGGAGCTGTTTTTT.

CDR3 sequence reads: CASSWDRLQPQHF. Here the CDR3 DNA reads TGTGCCAGCAGTTGGGACAGACTTCAGCCCCAGCATTTT. The V and J genes are TRBV28 and TRBJ1-5; TRBD1 matches 7 bases. V lost 4 bases, J lost 6 bases, and 3 bases stayed unmatched. Germline V gene sequence: CDR1 MDHEN, CDR2 SYDVKM. The length of the CDR3 is 13 residues.

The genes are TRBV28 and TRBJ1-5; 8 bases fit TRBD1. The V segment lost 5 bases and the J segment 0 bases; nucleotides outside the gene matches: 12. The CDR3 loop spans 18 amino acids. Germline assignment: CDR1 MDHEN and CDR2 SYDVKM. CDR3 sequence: CASSRTGLRVLSNQPQHF. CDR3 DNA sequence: TGTGCCAGCAGTCGGACAGGGTTACGTGTTCTTAGCAATCAGCCCCAGCATTTT.